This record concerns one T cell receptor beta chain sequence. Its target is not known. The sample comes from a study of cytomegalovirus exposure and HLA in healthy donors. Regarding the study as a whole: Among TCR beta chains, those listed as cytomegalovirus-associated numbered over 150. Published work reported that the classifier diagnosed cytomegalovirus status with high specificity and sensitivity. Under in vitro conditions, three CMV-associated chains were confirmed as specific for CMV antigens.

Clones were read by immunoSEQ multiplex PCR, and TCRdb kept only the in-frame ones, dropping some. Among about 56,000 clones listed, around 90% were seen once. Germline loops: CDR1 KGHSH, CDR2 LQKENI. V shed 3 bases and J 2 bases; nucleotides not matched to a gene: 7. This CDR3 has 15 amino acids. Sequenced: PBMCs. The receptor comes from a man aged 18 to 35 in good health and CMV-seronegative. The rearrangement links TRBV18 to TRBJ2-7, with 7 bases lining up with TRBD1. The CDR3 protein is CASSPSGTVTYEQYF. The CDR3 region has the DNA TGTGCCAGCTCACCCTCCGGGACAGTGACCTACGAGCAGTACTTC.